This T cell receptor beta chain was identified in a study of vaccination and CD4 T cells after COVID-19. Whole-study context: Six males and four females, two of them Hispanic, were enrolled as convalescents. Stimulation of the cells used overlapping spike peptide pools from SARS-CoV-2 and from the common cold coronaviruses HCoV-NL63, HCoV-OC43 and HCoV-229E.

Germline V gives CDR1 SGDLS, CDR2 YYNGEE. V dropped 4 bases and J dropped 1; count of bases not matched to a gene: 6. The length of the CDR3 is 15 residues. To note about this clonotype: Its antigen is still unknown.

The Oncomine TCR Beta short-read assay was what sequenced the DNA obtained from cultured CD4+ T cells. TCRdb re-called the PCR reads through MiXCR, storing one row per CDR3 protein. The sample yields over 15,000 distinct CDR3 sequences, roughly 56% seen once. Indicated treatment: roughly nine-day PBMC culture with coronavirus spike peptide pools or control peptides (ViraFEST assay). ViraFEST relied on peptide pools to expand antigen-specific T cells; the TCRs were sequenced afterward. Each well received 2.1 million or so PBMCs, cultured with 8 to 10 IU/ml IL-2 and 9 to 10 ug/ml peptide pools. Material: cultured CD4+ T cells from blood, obtained after SARS-CoV-2 vaccination. The TCR was taken from a human donor with COVID-19. The genes are TRBV9 and TRBJ2-3; TRBD1 matches at 7 bases. The CDR3 is CASSSWTGRTDTQYF. The CDR3 DNA follows: TGTGCCAGCAGCTCCTGGACAGGTCGCACAGATACGCAGTATTTT.